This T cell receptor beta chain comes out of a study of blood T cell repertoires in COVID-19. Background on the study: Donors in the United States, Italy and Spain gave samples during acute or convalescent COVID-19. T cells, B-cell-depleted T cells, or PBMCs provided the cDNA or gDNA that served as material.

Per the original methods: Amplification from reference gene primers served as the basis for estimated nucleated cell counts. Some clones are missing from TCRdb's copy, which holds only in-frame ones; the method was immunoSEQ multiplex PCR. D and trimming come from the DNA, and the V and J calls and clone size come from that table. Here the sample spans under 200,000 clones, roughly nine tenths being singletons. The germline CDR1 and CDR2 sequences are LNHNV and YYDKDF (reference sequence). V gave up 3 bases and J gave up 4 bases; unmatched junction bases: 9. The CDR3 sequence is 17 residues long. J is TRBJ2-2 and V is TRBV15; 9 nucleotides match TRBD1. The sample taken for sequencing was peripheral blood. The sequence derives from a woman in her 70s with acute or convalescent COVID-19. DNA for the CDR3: TGTGCCACCAGCAGCTTTTCCGGGACAGGGTCCACCGGGGAGCTGTTTTTT. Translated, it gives CATSSFSGTGSTGELFF.